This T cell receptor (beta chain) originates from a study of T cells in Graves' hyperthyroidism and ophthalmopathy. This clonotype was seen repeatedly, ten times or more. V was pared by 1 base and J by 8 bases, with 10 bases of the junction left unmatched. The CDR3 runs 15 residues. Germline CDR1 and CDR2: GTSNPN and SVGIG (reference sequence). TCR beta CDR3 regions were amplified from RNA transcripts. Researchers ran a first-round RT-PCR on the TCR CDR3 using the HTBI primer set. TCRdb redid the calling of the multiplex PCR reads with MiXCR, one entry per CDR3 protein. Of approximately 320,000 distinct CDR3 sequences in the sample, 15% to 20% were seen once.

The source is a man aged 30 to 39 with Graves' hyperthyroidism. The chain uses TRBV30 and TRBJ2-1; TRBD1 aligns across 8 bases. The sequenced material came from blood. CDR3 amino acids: CAWSDGPGGRYEQFF. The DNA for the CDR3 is TGTGCCTGGAGTGATGGGCCAGGGGGCCGGTATGAGCAGTTCTTC.